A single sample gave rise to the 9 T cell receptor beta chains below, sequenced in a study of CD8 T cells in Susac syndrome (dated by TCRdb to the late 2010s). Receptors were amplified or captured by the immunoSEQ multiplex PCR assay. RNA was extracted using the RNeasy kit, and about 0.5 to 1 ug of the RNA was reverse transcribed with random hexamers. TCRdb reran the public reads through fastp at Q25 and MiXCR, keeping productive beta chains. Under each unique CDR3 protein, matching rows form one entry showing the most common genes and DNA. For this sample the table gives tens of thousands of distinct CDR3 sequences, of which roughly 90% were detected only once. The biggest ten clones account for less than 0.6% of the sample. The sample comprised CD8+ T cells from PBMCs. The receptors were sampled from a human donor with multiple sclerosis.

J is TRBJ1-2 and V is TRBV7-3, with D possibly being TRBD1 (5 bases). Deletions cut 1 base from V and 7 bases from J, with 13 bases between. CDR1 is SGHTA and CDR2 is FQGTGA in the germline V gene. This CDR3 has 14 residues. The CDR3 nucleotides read TGTGCCAGCAGCTTAAAGTCTTGGGGCGGTGGCTACACCTTC. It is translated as CASSLKSWGGGYTF.

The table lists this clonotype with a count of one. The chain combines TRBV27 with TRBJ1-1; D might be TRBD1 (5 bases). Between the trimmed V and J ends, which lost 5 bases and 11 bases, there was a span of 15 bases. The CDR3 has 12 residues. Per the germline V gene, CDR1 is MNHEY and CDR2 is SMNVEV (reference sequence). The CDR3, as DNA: TGTGCCAGCAGTCCCCCTGGGGGTCGGGCTTTCTTT. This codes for CASSPPGGRAFF.

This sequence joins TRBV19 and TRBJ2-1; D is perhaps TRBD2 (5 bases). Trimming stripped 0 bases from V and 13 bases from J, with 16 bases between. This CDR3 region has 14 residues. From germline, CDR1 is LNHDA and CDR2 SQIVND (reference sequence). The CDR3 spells CASSIDRGGRVQFF. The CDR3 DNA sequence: TGTGCCAGTAGTATAGATCGCGGAGGTAGGGTTCAGTTCTTC.

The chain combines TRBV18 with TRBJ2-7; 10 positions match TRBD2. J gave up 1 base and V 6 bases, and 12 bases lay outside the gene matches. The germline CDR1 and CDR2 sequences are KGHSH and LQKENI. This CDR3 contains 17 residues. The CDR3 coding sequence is TGTGCCAGCTCCCGGGATCTACTAGCGGGGAGGTCCTACGAGCAGTACTTC. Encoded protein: CASSRDLLAGRSYEQYF. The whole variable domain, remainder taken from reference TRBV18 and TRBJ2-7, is NAGVMQNPRHLVRRRGQEARLRCSPMKGHSHVYWYRQLPEEGLKFMVYLQKENIIDESGMPKERFSAEFPKEGPSILRIQQVVRGDSAAYFCASSRDLLAGRSYEQYFGPGTRLTVT.

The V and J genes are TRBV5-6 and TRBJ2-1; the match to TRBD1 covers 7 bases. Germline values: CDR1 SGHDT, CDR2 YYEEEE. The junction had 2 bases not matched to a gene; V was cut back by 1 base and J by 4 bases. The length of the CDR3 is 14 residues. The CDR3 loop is CASSLWDSYNEQFF. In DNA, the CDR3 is TGTGCCAGCAGCTTGTGGGACAGTTACAATGAGCAGTTCTTC.

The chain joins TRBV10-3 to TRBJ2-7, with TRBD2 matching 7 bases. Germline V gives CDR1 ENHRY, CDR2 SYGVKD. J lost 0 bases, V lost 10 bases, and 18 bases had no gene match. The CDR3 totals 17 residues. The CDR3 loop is CATSQVGGSSYSYEQYF. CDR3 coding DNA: TGTGCCACCTCCCAAGTAGGCGGGAGTTCCTACTCCTACGAGCAGTACTTC.

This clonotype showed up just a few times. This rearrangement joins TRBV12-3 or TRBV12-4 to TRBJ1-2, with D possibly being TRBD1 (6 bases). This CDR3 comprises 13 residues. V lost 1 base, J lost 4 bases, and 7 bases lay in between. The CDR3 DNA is TGTGCCAGCAGTTTAGGGACAGTCTATGGCTACACCTTC. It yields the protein CASSLGTVYGYTF.

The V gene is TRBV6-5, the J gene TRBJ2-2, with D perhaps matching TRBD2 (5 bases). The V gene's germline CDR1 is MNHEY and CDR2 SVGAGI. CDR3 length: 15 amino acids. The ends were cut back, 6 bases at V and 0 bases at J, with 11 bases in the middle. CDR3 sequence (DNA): TGTGCCAGCAGCTCGACCGGGACGAACACCGGGGAGCTGTTTTTT. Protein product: CASSSTGTNTGELFF.

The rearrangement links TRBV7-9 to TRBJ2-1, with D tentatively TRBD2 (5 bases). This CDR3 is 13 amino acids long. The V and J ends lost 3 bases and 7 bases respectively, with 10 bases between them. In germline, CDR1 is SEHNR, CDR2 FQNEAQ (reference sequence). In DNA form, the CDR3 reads TGTGCCAGCAGCTTCGAGGGTGTAAATGAGCAGTTCTTC. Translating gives CASSFEGVNEQFF.